This passage covers 15 T cell receptor beta chains from one sample sequenced in a study of cytomegalovirus exposure and HLA in healthy donors (dated by TCRdb to 2016 to 2017). Library preparation was by the immunoSEQ multiplex PCR assay. For the multiplex PCR, a mixture combining 60 forward primers for TCR Vbeta segments and 13 reverse primers for TCR Jbeta segments was used. TCRdb carries this immuneACCESS record with in-frame sequences only. Its versions omit some clonotypes, under half of them owing to an unresolved V gene in the studies checked, with the rest unexplained. This sample's table carries 200,000 to 250,000 clones. The top ten clonotypes cover approximately 1% of the sample. Source material: PBMCs. All receptors come from a woman aged 25-40 years in good health and CMV-seropositive.

The chain has TRBV4-1 and TRBJ1-1; weak D call: TRBD1 (5 bases). The CDR3 sequence is 14 residues long. V was cut by 1 base and J by 2 bases, with 8 bases left in between. CDR1 MGHRA and CDR2 YSYEKL come from the germline V gene. The CDR3 reads CASSQAGLNTEAFF. CDR3 nucleotides: TGCGCCAGCAGCCAAGCAGGGCTAAACACTGAAGCTTTCTTT.

J is TRBJ2-3 and V is TRBV6-1, with 8 nucleotides matching TRBD2. CDR3 length equals 15 residues. The V gene's germline CDR1 is MNHNS and CDR2 SASEGT. The V and J ends lost 6 bases and 5 bases, in that order; junction bases with no gene match: 10. CDR3 DNA sequence: TGTGCCAGCAGCCTAAACCGGGGGGGTGGAGATACGCAGTATTTT. Protein product: CASSLNRGGGDTQYF.

The J gene is TRBJ1-2, the V gene TRBV15; D call uncertain. This CDR3 has 13 amino acids. Germline V gives CDR1 LNHNV, CDR2 YYDKDF (reference sequence). V dropped 2 bases and J dropped 3 bases, with 7 bases sitting between them. CDR3 protein: CATSRFGDYGYTF. CDR3 in DNA: TGTGCCACCAGCAGATTCGGGGACTATGGCTACACCTTC.

The chain joins TRBV29-1 to TRBJ1-1; 7 bases are shared with TRBD1. Germline values: CDR1 SQVTM, CDR2 ANQGSEA. The CDR3 consists of 13 residues. The V segment lost 5 bases and the J segment 3 bases; nucleotides outside the gene matches: 6. The CDR3 bases are TGCAGCGTTCGGGCCGGGACAGACACTGAAGCTTTCTTT. Encoded protein: CSVRAGTDTEAFF.

This rearrangement joins TRBV10-3 to TRBJ2-1; 10 bases are shared with TRBD2. This CDR3 spans 15 amino acids. V was pared by 4 bases and J by 2 bases, with 2 bases of the junction left unmatched. In germline, CDR1 is ENHRY, CDR2 SYGVKD. The CDR3 loop reads CAISAGTSAYNEQFF. In DNA form, the CDR3 reads TGTGCCATCAGTGCCGGGACTAGCGCCTACAATGAGCAGTTCTTC.

The chain carries TRBV7-6 and TRBJ1-5, with TRBD1 identical over 7 bases. The CDR3 spans 14 residues. CDR1 SGHVS and CDR2 FNYEAQ come from the germline V gene. Trimming cost V 2 bases and J 8 bases; bases outside gene matches: 6. The CDR3 spells CASSLSGGPEPQHF. The CDR3 region has the DNA TGTGCCAGCAGCTTATCAGGGGGTCCCGAGCCCCAGCATTTT.

The chain combines TRBV28 with TRBJ1-2, with 7 bases identical to TRBD1. This CDR3 is 17 amino acids long. Germline CDR1 MDHEN, CDR2 SYDVKM. V lost 4 bases and J lost 4; bases outside the gene matches: 15. The CDR3 spells CASSSGAGQAIGYGYTF. Written as DNA, the CDR3 is TGTGCCAGCAGTTCGGGGGCCGGACAGGCCATCGGCTATGGCTACACCTTC.

The rearrangement joins TRBV9 to TRBJ2-5; TRBD2 is a possible D gene (6 bases). Germline V gene lookup returns CDR1 SGDLS and CDR2 YYNGEE. Trimming cost V 4 bases and J 4 bases, with 14 bases left between them. The CDR3 extends over 14 amino acids. CDR3 in amino acids: CASSPSGGGETQYF. The CDR3 DNA sequence: TGTGCCAGCAGCCCTTCCGGGGGAGGAGAGACCCAGTACTTC.

The chain employs TRBV5-4 and TRBJ2-7, with TRBD1 matching over 8 bases. The CDR3 runs to 15 residues. The V segment lost 4 bases and the J segment 1 base; nucleotides outside the gene matches: 7. Per the germline V gene, CDR1 is SGHNT and CDR2 is YYREEE (reference sequence). The CDR3 loop reads CASSAGTGNSYEQYF. The CDR3 DNA sequence: TGTGCCAGCAGCGCGGGGACAGGTAATTCCTACGAGCAGTACTTC.

This rearrangement joins TRBV5-4 to TRBJ1-1; D is possibly TRBD1 (6 bases). The ends were cut back, 4 bases at V and 5 bases at J, with 21 bases in the middle. Looked up from germline, CDR1 is SGHNT and CDR2 is YYREEE (reference sequence). This CDR3 region has 16 residues. The CDR3 DNA sequence: TGTGCCAGCAGCCCTGGGGGTACAGGGACGGCTACTGAAGCTTTCTTT. This codes for CASSPGGTGTATEAFF.

The rearrangement joins TRBV5-1 to TRBJ1-1; D is possibly TRBD1 (6 bases). Looked up from germline, CDR1 is SGHRS and CDR2 is YFSETQ. Trimming removed 5 bases at V and 0 bases at J, with 11 bases between. The CDR3 runs to 14 residues. CDR3 bases: TGCGCCAGCAGACCCACAGGGATGAACACTGAAGCTTTCTTT. Its translation is CASRPTGMNTEAFF.

The chain joins TRBV6-6 to TRBJ2-5; a weak D match, TRBD1 (6 bases). Between the trimmed V and J ends, which lost 8 bases and 4 bases, there was a span of 14 bases. The CDR3 covers 13 residues. Germline-derived CDR1 and CDR2 are MNHNY and SVGAGI (reference sequence). The CDR3 sequence: CASGQDSRETQYF. The CDR3 DNA reads as TGTGCCAGCGGGCAGGACAGCCGAGAGACCCAGTACTTC.

This chain links TRBV29-1 with TRBJ2-5; D gene ambiguous. Matching the DNA end better, TRBJ2-7 makes the J call doubtful. The CDR3 spans 12 residues. Germline CDR1 reads SQVTM; CDR2 reads ANQGSEA. DNA of the CDR3: TGCAGCGTTGAAACCGCCCTTTACGAGCAGTACTTC. It codes for CSVETALYEQYF.

This chain's CDR3 is CASSLEGQGSNYGYTF. The CDR3 DNA is TGTGCCAGCAGCTTAGAAGGACAGGGATCGAACTATGGCTACACCTTC. The chain uses TRBV7-8 and TRBJ1-2; 8 positions agree with TRBD1. The CDR3 sequence is 16 residues long. Germline CDR1 SGHVS, CDR2 FQNEAQ. J lost 2 bases, V lost 1 base, and 6 bases had no gene match.

The rearrangement uses TRBV11-2 and TRBJ1-2; 7 nucleotides match TRBD1. Germline V lookup: CDR1 SGHAT, CDR2 FQNNGV. The CDR3 length is 14 residues. The trim removed 4 bases at V and 8 bases at J, leaving 10 bases unmatched. The CDR3 DNA reads as TGTGCCAGCAGCTCGCCGAAGGGGGCGCGGGGCTACACCTTC. It codes for CASSSPKGARGYTF.